The entry below describes one TCR beta chain. Its antigen is as yet unknown. The same CDR3 is also encoded by other DNA sequences in this sample. Sequencing used immunoSEQ multiplex PCR; TCRdb keeps in-frame clones, though not all of them. Of roughly 3,200 clones in the sample, around 68% were seen once. The CDR3 contains 14 residues. V lost 5 bases and J 2 bases, leaving 9 bases between the germline ends. CDR1 and CDR2 (germline): LNHDA, SQIVND (reference sequence). This sample is drawn from a study of T cell repertoires in ileal Crohn's disease. Looking at the study overall: At surgery, under 40% of patients smoked, with median disease duration about eight years. The MI sample came from the proximal margin of the surgical specimen. Study outcomes and limitations: Active smokers at surgery had more clonal expansions than non-smokers.

The sample's time point: proximal margin of the surgical specimen (macroscopically non-inflamed). J is TRBJ2-2 and V is TRBV19; D gene ambiguous. The clonotype was recovered from an adult with Crohn's disease. Sample: ileal tissue. The CDR3 region has the DNA TGTGCCAGTAGTTTCGGTGGAAACACCGGGGAGCTGTTTTTT. Translated: CASSFGGNTGELFF.